This T cell receptor beta chain stems from a study of blood T cell repertoires in COVID-19. Whole-study context: PBMCs, B-cell-depleted T cells, or T cells provided the cDNA or gDNA that made up the material.

Participant age was about 18 to 89 years, and participants resided in roughly 25 US areas. Original processing notes: It was from reference gene primer amplification that nucleated cell counts were estimated. TCRdb keeps only in-frame clones here, not all; method: immunoSEQ multiplex PCR. V and J calls and clone size are as listed in that table; D and trimming were resolved from the DNA. The data contain some 410,000 clones, around 89% of them singletons. V was clipped by 2 bases and J by 14 bases, with 30 bases between them. Germline V gene lookup returns CDR1 GTSNPN and CDR2 SVGIG (reference sequence). The CDR3 consists of 16 residues.

The specimen sequenced was PBMCs or T cells enriched from blood (not recorded which). The chain joins TRBV30 to TRBJ1-2; D gene uncertain. This receptor was obtained from a woman younger than 45 with acute COVID-19. The CDR3 reads CAWSPRGWTDDIWLTF. The CDR3 DNA follows: TGTGCCTGGAGTCCACGGGGATGGACCGACGACATATGGCTAACCTTC.